This T cell receptor (beta chain) was identified in a study of CD8+CD57+ T cells in acquired aplastic anemia. In the study overall: The sorted CD4+ and CD8+ cells yielded an average approximately 3.2 ug of DNA. Study conclusions and caveats: In CD8+ cells, Simpson's diversity showed no significant difference between patients and controls. Patients and controls shared 25 to 30 CD8+ CDR3 sequences, highly expressed in patients.

TCR beta VDJ combinations and CDR3 sequences were profiled from genomic DNA. MiXCR was run by TCRdb on the reads, yielding one entry per CDR3 protein. Here the sample spans 250,000 to 300,000 distinct CDR3 sequences, roughly half being singletons. This clonotype was seen once. Its antigen remains unknown. Per the germline V gene, CDR1 is DFQATT and CDR2 is SNEGSKA (reference sequence). With 6 bases clipped from V and 5 bases from J, the junction kept 12 bases outside the gene matches. The CDR3 has 14 residues. Material: sorted CD4+, CD8+, or CD8+CD57+ T cells (not recorded which) from PBMCs. The TCR originated in a human donor with severe aplastic anemia or a healthy control (not recorded which). The genes are TRBV20-1 and TRBJ2-5; the match to TRBD1 covers 7 bases. CDR3 nucleotide sequence: TGCAGTGCCAGCAGACAGGGCGACTGGGAGACCCAGTACTTC. It codes for CSASRQGDWETQYF.